A single T cell receptor (beta chain) is shown here with its context. Trimming cost V 4 bases and J 4 bases; bases outside gene matches: 9. Germline CDR1 is SGDLS and CDR2 is YYNGEE. There are 15 residues in the CDR3. The data were taken from a study of cytomegalovirus exposure and HLA in healthy donors. PCR involved 60 Vbeta and 13 Jbeta primers. Sequencing used immunoSEQ multiplex PCR; TCRdb keeps in-frame clones, though not all of them. The data show around 150,000 clones, 80% seen once. This sequence was found in a male donor in good health and CMV-seronegative. Sequencing was carried out using PBMCs. The chain recombines TRBV9 with TRBJ2-5; TRBD2 matches at 8 bases. Written as DNA, the CDR3 is TGTGCCAGCAGCCCCAGGACTAGCCTATCAGAGACCCAGTACTTC. It specifies CASSPRTSLSETQYF.